Listed here is a single T cell receptor (beta chain). Its antigen is unknown. Method: immunoSEQ multiplex PCR; TCRdb's copy keeps in-frame clones and lacks some. The data hold 55,000 to 70,000 clones, with around 94% observed a single time. The data stem from a study of T cell clonotyping in hematopoietic cell transplantation. General study results and limits: No sorting was done, leaving CD4 and CD8 contributions mixed. Recipient TCR diversity dropped after transplant; expanded clonotypes rose from day 30 to 180.

Trimming left V 4 bases short and J 5 bases short, with 14 bases between. Germline CDR1 and CDR2: SEHNR and FQNEAQ (reference sequence). The CDR3 runs to 15 residues. The sequencing input was peripheral blood mononuclear cells. The rearrangement uses TRBV7-9 and TRBJ2-2, with D maybe TRBD1 (6 bases). This clonotype was sampled from a man aged 50 to 60 in good health. Some clones in this sample may be carry-over from other donors' samples. The CDR3 is CASSSRDRLTGELFF. In DNA, the CDR3 is TGTGCCAGCAGCTCTCGAGACAGGCTAACCGGGGAGCTGTTTTTT.